This entry lists 18 T cell receptor beta chains sequenced from one sample in a study of blood T cell repertoires in COVID-19. Generated by immunoSEQ multiplex PCR, the TCRdb table keeps only in-frame clones and is missing some. The sample lists 350,000 or so clones, roughly 90% occurring once. Sequences were obtained from PBMCs or T cells enriched from blood (not recorded which). These receptors were obtained from a woman in her 30s who had been exposed to COVID-19.

The chain couples TRBV3-1 (or the pseudogene TRBV3-2) to TRBJ2-1; D ambiguous. The V end was cut by 4 bases, the J end by 2 bases, with 15 bases between. The CDR3 totals 16 residues. Germline assignment: CDR1 LGHDT and CDR2 YNNKEL (reference sequence). The CDR3, as DNA: TGTGCCAGCAGCCCTACTCAGGTGATCCCCTACAATGAGCAGTTCTTC. Amino acid sequence: CASSPTQVIPYNEQFF.

J is TRBJ1-6 and V is TRBV27; 7 bases match TRBD1. This CDR3 region has 15 residues. Germline-derived CDR1 and CDR2 are MNHEY and SMNVEV (reference sequence). With 7 bases clipped from V and 7 bases from J, the junction kept 10 bases outside the gene matches. For the CDR3, the DNA is TGTGCCAGCAAGACAGGGCCGGTTCGGAATTCACCCCTCCACTTT. Protein sequence: CASKTGPVRNSPLHF.

The chain uses TRBV28 and TRBJ2-3, with TRBD2 identical over 7 bases. CDR1 and CDR2 (germline): MDHEN, SYDVKM. This CDR3 is 14 amino acids long. The V segment lost 11 bases and the J segment 5 bases; nucleotides outside the gene matches: 13. CDR3: CASCGAGVIDTQYF. DNA of the CDR3: TGTGCCTCTTGCGGGGCGGGAGTTATAGATACGCAGTATTTT.

This sequence joins TRBV5-5 and TRBJ2-7, with no clear D. Germline CDR1 reads SGHKS; CDR2 reads YYEKEE (reference sequence). The length of the CDR3 is 14 residues. Deletions cut 3 bases from V and 5 bases from J, with 15 bases between. The CDR3 sequence is CASSSSPSRDEQYF. For the CDR3, the DNA is TGTGCCAGCAGCTCTTCCCCCAGCCGGGACGAGCAGTACTTC.

This clone was observed a single time. The CDR3 reads CASSGPGSTNEKLFF. DNA for the CDR3: TGTGCCAGCAGTGGACCGGGATCAACTAATGAAAAACTGTTTTTT. The rearrangement joins TRBV28 to TRBJ1-4; D is uncertain. Looked up from germline, CDR1 is MDHEN and CDR2 is SYDVKM. V was pared by 5 bases and J by 0 bases, with 10 bases between. This CDR3 is built from 15 residues. The variable domain in full, completed from reference TRBV28 and TRBJ1-4, reads DVKVTQSSRYLVKRTGEKVFLECVQDMDHENMFWYRQDPGLGLRLIYFSYDVKMKEKGDIPEGYSVSREKKERFSLILESASTNQTSMYLCASSGPGSTNEKLFFGSGTQLSVL.

The chain has TRBV5-1 and TRBJ1-4; D perhaps matches TRBD1 (6 bases). Germline-derived CDR1 and CDR2 are SGHRS and YFSETQ. V was shortened by 2 bases and J by 4 bases, with 12 bases between the two germline ends. The CDR3 consists of 15 residues. This CDR3 reads CASSLQGSGNEKLFF. CDR3 sequence (DNA): TGCGCCAGCAGCTTACAGGGATCGGGTAATGAAAAACTGTTTTTT.

V and J are TRBV5-1 and TRBJ2-2; the match to TRBD2 covers 7 bases. This CDR3 has 20 amino acids. J gave up 0 bases and V 4 bases, and 18 bases lay outside the gene matches. The germline V gene encodes CDR1 SGHRS and CDR2 YFSETQ. The CDR3 loop is CASSLEVRAGLSANTGELFF. The CDR3 DNA is TGCGCCAGCAGCCTGGAGGTAAGAGCGGGACTATCAGCGAACACCGGGGAGCTGTTTTTT.

The chain carries TRBV27 and TRBJ2-3, with 14 bases aligning to TRBD2. Germline V gene sequence: CDR1 MNHEY, CDR2 SMNVEV (reference sequence). V shed 4 bases, J shed 7 bases, and the junction held 4 bases outside the gene matches. This CDR3 is built from 15 residues. CDR3 nucleotides: TGTGCCAGCAGTTGGGGACTAGCGGGAGTGTATACGCAGTATTTT. It translates to CASSWGLAGVYTQYF.

The V call is TRBV27, the J call TRBJ1-6, with 8 nucleotides matching TRBD1. V dropped 1 base and J dropped 5; count of bases not matched to a gene: 10. CDR1 is MNHEY and CDR2 is SMNVEV in the germline V gene (reference sequence). The CDR3 has 18 amino acids. In DNA form, the CDR3 reads TGTGCCAGCAGTTTATACCAGGGGGCCTCAGGAGATAATTCACCCCTCCACTTT. Translated, it gives CASSLYQGASGDNSPLHF.

In this sample, this clone turned up once. V is TRBV28 and J is TRBJ1-5; no definite D call. This CDR3 has 14 residues. Germline V gives CDR1 MDHEN, CDR2 SYDVKM. V lost 8 bases, J lost 0 bases, and 11 bases lay in between. The chain's CDR3 is CASLRSYSNQPQHF. CDR3 nucleotide sequence: TGTGCCAGCTTGAGATCCTATAGCAATCAGCCCCAGCATTTT. The full variable domain, in which reference TRBV28 and TRBJ1-5 provide the parts outside the CDR3, is DVKVTQSSRYLVKRTGEKVFLECVQDMDHENMFWYRQDPGLGLRLIYFSYDVKMKEKGDIPEGYSVSREKKERFSLILESASTNQTSMYLCASLRSYSNQPQHFGDGTRLSIL.

This clone was seen a few times. This chain joins TRBV5-1 and TRBJ2-7; 12 bases line up with TRBD2. With V trimmed by 0 bases and J by 6 bases, 4 bases remained unmatched. The CDR3 covers 15 residues. Per the germline V gene, CDR1 is SGHRS and CDR2 is YFSETQ. The DNA of the CDR3 is TGCGCCAGCAGCTTGGGACTAGCGGGAGTTGGCGAGCAGTACTTC. Its protein product is CASSLGLAGVGEQYF.

This clone was found a few times. Other DNA sequences in the same sample also yield this CDR3. The chain links TRBV29-1 to TRBJ1-2; TRBD1 agrees at 7 bases. Germline V CDR1 and CDR2: SQVTM, ANQGSEA. After removal of 1 base from V and 2 bases from J, the junction contained 4 bases not matched to a gene. The CDR3 spans 14 residues. CDR3 sequence: CSVEGQGLNYGYTF. As DNA, the CDR3 is TGCAGCGTTGAAGGACAGGGTCTAAACTATGGCTACACCTTC.

The sample holds one count of this clone. The chain has TRBV29-1 and TRBJ2-1; perhaps TRBD1 as D (5 bases). The ends were cut back, 8 bases at V and 9 bases at J, with 20 bases in the middle. The V gene's germline CDR1 is SQVTM and CDR2 ANQGSEA. The CDR3 sequence is 13 residues long. CDR3 sequence: CSFGRGWGTEQFF. The CDR3 bases are TGCAGCTTCGGACGCGGTTGGGGCACTGAGCAGTTCTTC.

The V and J genes are TRBV18 and TRBJ1-6; tentatively, D is TRBD1 (6 bases). Germline V CDR1 and CDR2: KGHSH, LQKENI. V dropped 2 bases and J dropped 10 bases, with 15 bases sitting between them. This CDR3 has 15 residues. The CDR3 protein is CASSPGTGMISPLHF. For the CDR3, the DNA is TGTGCCAGCTCACCAGGAACAGGGATGATCTCACCCCTCCACTTT.

This chain joins TRBV7-6 and TRBJ2-1; D is undetermined. The CDR3 spans 14 residues. Trimming took 1 base from V and 8 from J, leaving 12 bases between them. Germline CDR1 and CDR2: SGHVS and FNYEAQ. Here the CDR3 reads CASSLGGGPDEQFF. The CDR3 coding sequence is TGTGCCAGCAGCTTAGGTGGTGGGCCAGATGAGCAGTTCTTC.

The CDR3 here is CASSIGAGYTEAFF. The DNA for the CDR3 is TGTGCCAGCAGCATCGGGGCGGGGTACACTGAAGCTTTCTTT. The chain has TRBV6-6 and TRBJ1-1, with D tentatively TRBD1 (5 bases). Germline loops: CDR1 MNHNY, CDR2 SVGAGI (reference sequence). The CDR3 is 14 amino acids. Trimming removed 6 bases from V and 3 bases from J, with 14 bases in between.

The J gene is TRBJ2-7, the V gene TRBV7-6, with a weak D call TRBD1 (5 bases). CDR1 is SGHVS and CDR2 is FNYEAQ in the germline V gene. Trimming pared 5 bases from V and 0 bases from J, leaving 14 bases between. The length of the CDR3 is 15 residues. The CDR3 nucleotides are TGTGCCAGCAGCCCCTGGACGGACAACTCCTACGAGCAGTACTTC. Its protein is CASSPWTDNSYEQYF.

The chain uses TRBV25-1 and TRBJ2-7; 7 bases are shared with TRBD1. The germline CDR1 and CDR2 sequences are MGHDK and SYGVNS. V shed 6 bases, J shed 2 bases, and the junction held 7 bases outside the gene matches. The CDR3 loop spans 14 amino acids. The CDR3 nucleotides read TGTGCCAGCAGCAATCAGGGGGTCCCCTACGAGCAGTACTTC. Amino acids: CASSNQGVPYEQYF.